This T cell receptor (beta chain) comes out of a study of shared clonotypes between healthy human individuals. Concerning this clone: Its antigen is unknown.

Study results and caveats: Between a handful of donors, naive CD4 clonotypes were shared at a level of around 5.2%. Naive subsets usually exceeded memory subsets in estimated richness. The low donor count limited represented genetic and exposure-history diversity.

Germline CDR1 reads SEHNR; CDR2 reads FQNEAQ (reference sequence). The CDR3 length is 14 residues. V lost 1 base to trimming and J lost 10 bases; unmatched junction nucleotides: 6. Partitioning of CD4+ cells yielded a CD45RA+ naive subset and a CD45RA-negative memory subset. Sequencing was performed with immunoSEQ multiplex PCR; in TCRdb, only in-frame clones are kept and a portion is missing. The table lists about 2.4 million clones, over 85% of them singletons. The chain couples TRBV7-9 to TRBJ1-1; 10 positions agree with TRBD1. The TCR comes from a man in his late teens or twenties in good health. Sample: naive CD4+ T cells sorted from blood. The subset here: CD45RA+ positively selected. The CDR3 sequence is CASSLETGGFLAFF. For the CDR3, the DNA is TGTGCCAGCAGCTTAGAGACAGGGGGCTTTTTAGCTTTCTTT.